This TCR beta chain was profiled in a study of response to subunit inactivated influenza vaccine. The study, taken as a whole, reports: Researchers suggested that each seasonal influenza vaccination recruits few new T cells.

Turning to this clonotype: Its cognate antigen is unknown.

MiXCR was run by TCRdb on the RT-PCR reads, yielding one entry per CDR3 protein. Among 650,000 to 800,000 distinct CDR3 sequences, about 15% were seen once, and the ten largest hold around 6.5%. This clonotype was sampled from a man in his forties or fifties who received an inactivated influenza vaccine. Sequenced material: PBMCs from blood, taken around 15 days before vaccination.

CDR3 amino acids: CSATSPGTHNTGELFF. CDR3 DNA sequence: TGCAGTGCGACCTCCCCCGGGACACACAACACCGGGGAGCTGTTTTTT. V and J are TRBV20-1 and TRBJ2-2, with TRBD1 as a possible D gene (6 bases). With 6 bases removed from V and 2 bases from J, the gap between germline ends came to 19 bases. Germline lookup yields CDR1 DFQATT and CDR2 SNEGSKA (reference sequence). This CDR3 is built from 16 residues.